This T cell receptor beta chain was sequenced in a study of cytomegalovirus exposure and HLA in healthy donors (TCRdb year 2017). Concerning the study at large: An earlier analysis of about 530 of the donors reported 276 Gb of sequence data and 95 million to 130 million unique TCR beta sequences obtained from roughly 180 million T cells. The later analysis used no new phenotypic data to find candidate immune exposures, relying instead on TCR beta sequences and their occurrence across donors. A later analysis re-analyzed previously published TCR beta repertoires from 666 donors and added high-resolution HLA genotyping to study TCR occurrence patterns. The genetic ancestry cluster associated with self-reported Caucasian donors included approximately 85% of the roughly 400 genotyped donors. An early release that covered 640 HLA-typed donors contained 300 to 350 gigabases of sequencing data and approximately 85 million unique TCR sequences. To predict cytomegalovirus infection status, the study brought together high-throughput TCR immunosequencing, statistical association of individual TCRs with disease status, and machine learning. Donor age, sex, ethnicity and CMV serostatus were collected together with the repertoire data. Across 300 to 400 genotyped donors of the cohort, an average of about 220,000 unique TCR beta nucleotide sequences per donor were sequenced, and around 20% of those sequences were non-productive. In a later genetic analysis, genome-wide SNP genotypes for about 55% of the roughly 700 donors were used, and that subset was treated as a discovery cohort. The study aimed to test whether signatures of past pathogen exposure could be identified by cataloging public T cell receptors. The T cell repertoires of several hundred subjects were profiled by immunosequencing and related to cytomegalovirus serostatus. An earlier analysis of more than 450 of the donors used high-throughput TCR beta sequencing to judge whether each TCR beta V gene segment behaved as functional or pseudogenic. Every discovery cohort repertoire had been produced on one sequencing platform. HLA typing covered class I and class II loci at four-digit resolution. Along with the roughly 700-subject first cohort, a separate validation cohort of 120 different subjects was used. A few DR-DQ haplotypes were treated as single units for association and clustering because of strong linkage in the cohort. The number of donors typed differed by locus, with about 629-640 for A, B, C, DRB1 and DQB1, 522 for DQA1, 606 for DPA1, and some 440 for DPB1.

What the authors observed across the whole study: A later analysis found that most CMV-associated TCR beta chains appeared HLA-restricted, with HLA associations seemingly driven largely by CMV exposure. Because HLA typing was unavailable for some donors at each locus, only the typed subset was used in association tests. Compared with equally common non-associated chains, HLA-associated TCR beta chains in a later analysis were more clonally expanded and had lower generation probabilities. A later analysis associated 15,000 to 20,000 TCR beta sequences with specific HLA alleles at a false discovery rate of 0.05. The study listed 150 to 200 TCR beta chains as associated with cytomegalovirus. A later genetic analysis reported fewer N-insertions in productive TCRs among donors in an Asian-associated ancestry cluster than the approximately 700-donor mean. Several of the top co-occurrence clusters appeared to be linked to parvovirus B19, influenza, CMV and Epstein-Barr virus, according to a later analysis. The presence/absence analyses assumed that sequencing depth was roughly uniform across donors, and that assumption may not be true. Some IMGT-functional V segments, including TRBV6-2 and TRBV6-3, could not be distinguished by the 87-base-pair reads and were therefore excluded. The only immune exposure information available for the cohort was CMV serostatus. V-gene and J-gene trimming of TCR beta chains was associated with a missense DCLRE1C variant in a later genetic analysis, and the association was replicated in an independent cohort. The earlier analysis of about 600 of the donors excluded over 15 rarely observed V segments, including chromosome 9 orphons, because counts were too low. Broadly in line with IMGT annotations, most TCR beta V segments showed up in productive rearrangements about 87% or about 30% of the time in an earlier analysis of several hundred of the donors. The authors suggested that the approach could potentially be extended to other disease states and immunological phenotypes. A further reported finding was that TCR beta sequences accurately predicted the HLA-A and HLA-B alleles for most subjects in the first cohort. Assigning TCR associations to individual alleles was difficult when HLA alleles, especially DR and DQ, strongly co-occurred. A group of highly shared sequence variants was considered likely to be a technical artifact of the sequencing pipeline. Linkage disequilibrium might explain the correlated functional status among segregating V segments, but an unknown experimental factor could not be excluded. In a later analysis, the rate of TCR association differed among HLA loci, with DRB1 alleles having the most associated TCRs and HLA-C alleles having the fewest. Most TCR sequences were seen in very few donors, while some public TCRs were found in many individuals. A few of the identified cytomegalovirus-associated TCR beta chains were confirmed in vitro to be specific for cytomegalovirus antigens. Cytomegalovirus status was reported to be diagnosed by the classifier with high specificity and sensitivity in both the original and validation cohorts. In this cohort, only TCR beta chains were sequenced, and detectable features were limited by the absence of alpha or paired-chain data.

The cohort comprised around 700 healthy bone marrow donors. At the time of sampling, every cohort member was nominally healthy, though immune exposures that went unrecorded were likely present. The donor was CMV seropositive and was included in the group of 250 to 300 seropositive cohort members. A peripheral blood sample was provided by each donor, and peripheral blood mononuclear cells were used for TCR beta sequencing. The Qiagen DNeasy Blood Extraction Kit was used to extract genomic DNA from the blood cell samples. About this clone itself: Its antigen is still unknown. Within one base of it there is no much larger clone, and no base qualities were kept.

Library preparation was by the immunoSEQ multiplex PCR assay. For the multiplex PCR, a mixture combining 60 forward primers for TCR Vbeta segments and 13 reverse primers for TCR Jbeta segments was used. The CDR3 region of rearranged TCR beta genes was amplified from genomic DNA by a multiplex PCR assay. The amplified TCR beta libraries were sequenced on the Illumina HiSeq System as 87-base-pair reads. From the authors' description of their analysis: A later analysis tallied roughly 80 million unique TCR beta chains across the approximately 670 repertoires, and roughly 11 million of those chains were shared by two or more donors. To remove PCR and sequencing errors, raw reads were error-corrected and collapsed into unique sequences using a nearest-neighbor algorithm that merged closely related sequences. CDR3 sequences were aligned to IMGT reference sequences to assign V, D and J gene segments. For a sequence to be retained, a match of at least six nucleotides to both a V gene segment and a J gene segment was required. A rearrangement was called productive if the CDR3 had no stop codons and remained in frame with V and J, and every other rearrangement was called non-productive. Following IMGT convention, CDR3 was defined as the stretch from the second conserved V-encoded cysteine up to the conserved J-encoded phenylalanine. The earlier analysis of about 570 of the donors excluded any sequence lacking an unambiguous match to a single V gene segment. An earlier analysis of just under 600 of the donors called V segments functional above 56.7% productive rearrangements and segregating when the between-donor standard deviation exceeded 5%. A statistical classification framework was developed to diagnose cytomegalovirus status using the catalog of TCR beta chain sequences. In a later analysis, TCR nucleotide sequences were compared against IMGT/GENE-DB human TR gene sequences so that V and J genes could be assigned. A later analysis assigned CDR3 sequences and most-parsimonious VDJ recombination scenarios with the TCRdist pipeline. In a later analysis, each TCR beta chain was defined by its CDR3 amino acid sequence together with its V-gene family, and reads without a unique V-gene family were excluded. As a way to deal with suspected cross-contamination and a sequencing artifact, a later analysis dropped approximately 570 nucleotide sequences that were highly shared and had low generation probability. A later analysis calculated a clonal expansion index for each public chain from normalized within-repertoire ranks of inferred template counts. In a later analysis, generation probabilities were computed with a VDJ recombination model fitted to out-of-frame rearrangements, and the resulting probabilities were checked against IGoR. A later analysis scored TCR-TCR, TCR-HLA and TCR-CMV co-occurrence with hypergeometric tests, applying a repertoire-size bias correction to TCR pairs. To estimate false discovery rates, a later analysis permuted the HLA or CMV assignments 20 times. In a later analysis, co-occurring TCRs were grouped using DBSCAN, and TCRdist sequence similarity was added for clustering within HLA-allele-positive subsets. Repertoires with fewer than 30,000 or more than 120,000 public chains were left out of co-occurrence clustering, as were four to six repertoires with anomalous nucleotide sharing. The clones in this table, taken by TCRdb from immuneACCESS, are in-frame only. Not every clone is retained; where verified, under half of the shortfall comes from an unresolved V gene, and the cause of the rest is unknown. V and J calls and clone size are those listed in that table; D and trimming were worked out from the DNA. This sample has about 150,000 clones in its table, and roughly 81% of those were observed once. The top ten constitute around 2.5% of the sample.

Taken from cysteine to phenylalanine, the CDR3 has 16 residues. The sequence is cut down to CDR3 DNA, 48 bases in frame from base 1. CDR1 and CDR2 (LNHNV, YYDKDF) derive from the germline V gene (reference sequence). V ends up 0 bases short and J 5 bases short, with an unmatched junction base count of 4. The sequence links TRBV15 to TRBJ2-2; 9 junctional bases match TRBD1. The TCR sequence derives from a man younger than 40 in good health and CMV-seropositive. The sequencing sample was made of PBMCs. The nucleotide sequence is TGTGCCACCAGCAGAGATAACAGGGGGCTTACCGGGGAGCTGTTTTTT. Its protein is CATSRDNRGLTGELFF.